The 14 T cell receptor beta chains given below trace back to one sample, sequenced in a study of shared clonotypes between healthy human individuals. Produced via immunoSEQ multiplex PCR; TCRdb's table is partial and in-frame only. This sample has 2 million to 2.5 million clones, with approximately 95% found just once. The sequenced material came from naive CD4+ T cells from PBMCs. Subset described: CD45RA+ positively selected. These receptors were obtained from a man in his late teens or twenties in good health. Some clones in this sample may be carry-over from other donors' samples.

The chain joins TRBV5-4 to TRBJ1-3, with D uncertain. This CDR3 comprises 15 residues. Trimming removed 4 bases at V and 2 bases at J, with 13 bases between. Germline V lookup: CDR1 SGHNT, CDR2 YYREEE (reference sequence). The CDR3 loop is CASSNLDKTGNTIYF. CDR3 coding DNA: TGTGCCAGCAGCAACCTTGACAAAACTGGAAACACCATATATTTT.

The chain carries TRBV30 and TRBJ2-3; 10 bases are a match to TRBD2. The junction had 10 bases not matched to a gene; V was cut back by 5 bases and J by 8 bases. This CDR3 region has 14 residues. Germline CDR1 GTSNPN, CDR2 SVGIG (reference sequence). CDR3: CAWELAGQVVTQYF. The CDR3, as DNA: TGTGCCTGGGAACTAGCGGGGCAGGTCGTTACGCAGTATTTT. Full variable domain (rest looked up from reference TRBV30 and TRBJ2-3): SQTIHQWPATLVQPVGSPLSLECTVEGTSNPNLYWYRQAAGRGLQLLFYSVGIGQISSEVPQNLSASRPQDRQFILSSKKLLLSDSGFYLCAWELAGQVVTQYFGPGTRLTVL.

This CDR3 reads CASSPSSGGTDTQYF. The DNA of the CDR3 is TGTGCCAGCAGTCCCTCCAGCGGGGGAACAGATACGCAGTATTTT. This rearrangement joins TRBV9 to TRBJ2-3; 8 nucleotides agree with TRBD2. Per the germline V gene, CDR1 is SGDLS and CDR2 is YYNGEE. The CDR3 has 15 amino acids. J was trimmed by 3 bases and V by 5 bases; bases with no gene match: 8.

The V gene is TRBV5-1, the J gene TRBJ2-3, with TRBD1 identical over 9 bases. The trim removed 4 bases at V and 3 bases at J, leaving 6 bases unmatched. The CDR3 contains 15 residues. Germline V gene data show CDR1 as SGHRS and CDR2 as YFSETQ. This CDR3 reads CASSPKGQGTDTQYF. CDR3 nucleotides: TGCGCCAGCAGCCCGAAGGGACAGGGAACAGATACGCAGTATTTT.

The gene calls are TRBV6-1 and TRBJ1-1; no reliable D call. With 5 bases removed from V and 2 bases from J, the gap between germline ends came to 12 bases. Germline V gene lookup returns CDR1 MNHNS and CDR2 SASEGT. The CDR3 consists of 14 residues. CDR3 region: CASSTTWDNTEAFF. CDR3 nucleotide sequence: TGTGCCAGCAGTACGACGTGGGATAACACTGAAGCTTTCTTT.

This chain uses TRBV7-9 with TRBJ2-7, with 7 bases matching TRBD2. Germline trimming cut 4 bases from V and 6 bases from J; bases unmatched to any gene: 12. CDR3 length: 15 amino acids. Per germline, CDR1 SEHNR and CDR2 FQNEAQ (reference sequence). The DNA of the CDR3 is TGTGCCAGCAGCTCAGCGGGAACCCCTGTCGGCGAGCAGTACTTC. Translation gives CASSSAGTPVGEQYF.

CDR3 DNA: TGTGCCAGCTCACCACCGTCCGGACTGTACGAGCAGTACTTC. Translating gives CASSPPSGLYEQYF. The chain couples TRBV18 to TRBJ2-7; D may be TRBD2 (5 bases). With 0 bases removed from V and 4 bases from J, the gap between germline ends came to 10 bases. Germline V gene sequence: CDR1 KGHSH, CDR2 LQKENI. This CDR3 comprises 14 residues.

The chain carries TRBV28 and TRBJ1-2, with D unclear. V was cut by 5 bases and J by 8 bases, with 27 bases left in between. Looked up from germline, CDR1 is MDHEN and CDR2 is SYDVKM. The CDR3 extends over 17 amino acids. CDR3: CASSPGASPSISSGYTF. The DNA of the CDR3 is TGTGCCAGCAGTCCAGGCGCGAGTCCCTCCATCTCTTCCGGCTACACCTTC.

The chain carries TRBV11-1 and TRBJ1-1, with D perhaps TRBD1 (5 bases). The CDR3 runs 15 residues. Trimming stripped 5 bases from V and 3 bases from J, with 16 bases between. Germline assignment: CDR1 SGHAT and CDR2 FQDESV (reference sequence). Here the CDR3 reads CASSPPRAGYTEAFF. DNA of the CDR3: TGTGCCAGCAGCCCCCCCAGGGCGGGATACACTGAAGCTTTCTTT.

V is TRBV19 and J is TRBJ2-7, with D uncertain. CDR3 size: 13 residues. From germline, CDR1 is LNHDA and CDR2 SQIVND (reference sequence). V gave up 3 bases and J gave up 1 base, with 7 bases separating them. Here the CDR3 reads CASSMPPSYEQYF. The CDR3 DNA sequence: TGTGCCAGTAGTATGCCTCCGTCCTACGAGCAGTACTTC.

The chain carries TRBV28 and TRBJ1-1; the D gene is possibly TRBD1 (5 bases). Trimming cost V 8 bases and J 10 bases, with 26 bases left between them. The CDR3 contains 15 residues. From germline, CDR1 is MDHEN and CDR2 SYDVKM. CDR3 bases: TGTGCCAGCTACGGCGGGACCGCCTTGGAGATCGGAGCTTTCTTT. Translating it yields CASYGGTALEIGAFF.

The V gene is TRBV6-5, the J gene TRBJ2-7; D is uncertain. The CDR3 is 14 residues long. V lost 0 bases and J lost 1, with 7 bases in between. The V gene's germline CDR1 is MNHEY and CDR2 SVGAGI. CDR3 in amino acids: CASSYSPASYEQYF. The CDR3 coding sequence is TGTGCCAGCAGTTACTCGCCCGCTTCCTACGAGCAGTACTTC.

V and J are TRBV19 and TRBJ2-1; D not resolved. CDR1 and CDR2 from the germline V gene are LNHDA and SQIVND (reference sequence). Trimming removed 5 bases from V and 3 bases from J, with 11 bases in between. The CDR3 contains 14 residues. CDR3 DNA: TGTGCCAGTAGTGGCCCCTGGGGCTACAATGAGCAGTTCTTC. Its translation is CASSGPWGYNEQFF.

The chain recombines TRBV6-5 with TRBJ1-1, with TRBD1 identical over 7 bases. This CDR3 region has 14 residues. After removal of 8 bases from V and 3 bases from J, the junction contained 9 bases not matched to a gene. Germline V gene sequence: CDR1 MNHEY, CDR2 SVGAGI. CDR3 region: CASFGRGLHTEAFF. Here the CDR3 DNA reads TGTGCCAGCTTCGGGAGGGGGCTTCACACTGAAGCTTTCTTT.